This T cell receptor (beta chain) was identified in a study of CD8+ T cells in alopecia areata. General study findings and limits: Normal-skin resident alphabeta T cells also appear among scalp sample sequences. Many expanded lesional clones remained in scalp and blood on tofacitinib.

With regard to this clone: Its antigen is unknown.

Deletions cut 3 bases from V and 7 bases from J, with 6 bases between. The CDR3 covers 12 residues. Germline V gene sequence: CDR1 LNHDA, CDR2 SQIVND (reference sequence). The treatment was: oral pan-JAK inhibitor, 5-10 mg twice daily. The study team obtained lesional scalp punch biopsies and peripheral blood from alopecia areata patients. In each case, RNA was isolated and then reverse transcribed into cDNA as the sequencing template. The protocol was immunoSEQ multiplex PCR, while the TCRdb copy is restricted to in-frame clones and leaves out a portion. The sample shows about 200,000 clones, roughly 60% of them seen only once.

The chain has TRBV19 and TRBJ2-2; tentative D call: TRBD1 (6 bases). Sequences were derived from CD4+ T cells sorted from blood, sampled at week 24, from a patient treated with tofacitinib. The receptor was isolated from a human donor with alopecia areata. In DNA, the CDR3 is TGTGCCAGTAGTATCAGGGGCGGGGAGCTGTTTTTT. It yields the protein CASSIRGGELFF.